This T cell receptor beta chain originates from a study of CD39 and CD103 CD8 tumor-infiltrating T cells (dated by TCRdb to 2016 to 2019). Notes on the research overall: Repertoire comparisons were shown for an HPV-positive HNSCC, an HPV-negative HNSCC, an ovarian cancer and a melanoma patient. Both uninvolved lymph nodes and metastatic lymph nodes were obtained from cancer patients as lymph node samples. Repertoires of CD8 TIL subsets defined by CD103 and CD39 were compared with peripheral memory CD8 T cells by TCRbeta CDR3 deep sequencing.

For each subset, between about 9,000 and 100,000 sorted cells were used for genomic DNA extraction with the DNeasy Blood and Tissue Kit. TCRbeta V-J or V-D-J regions were sequenced and mapped by the immunoSEQ service, with coverage above 10x per sample. The study's processing was this. Only productive rearrangements exported from the immunoSEQ Analyzer platform were analyzed, with clonality assessed on the 500 most abundant clones. The Morisita-Horn similarity index and the Jaccard index were used to quantify the overlap in repertoires between populations. Morisita-Horn similarity between CD8 T-cell subset TCR repertoires was measured in over five cancer patients. As stored in TCRdb, this immuneACCESS dataset retains in-frame rearrangements with V and J assigned. A fraction of the clones does not appear; measured against another copy, unresolved V genes explain less than half of the discrepancy, and the remainder lacks a known reason. Clone size and V and J calls were adopted from that table, with D and trimming inferred from the DNA. The sample table records approximately 140 clones; about 60% of these occur just once. The ten largest clonotypes hold roughly 72% of the sample.

Patients were not receiving therapy at sample collection, though earlier treatments ranged from chemotherapy, radiotherapy, surgery and immunotherapy to none. Thawed cells were enriched for T lymphocytes with a negative-selection kit, adding EpCAM beads for tumor-infiltrating lymphocytes. For the CD8 TIL subsets, CD3+CD4-CD8+CD45RA- cells were FACS-sorted and divided into DN, SP and DP based on their expression of CD39 and CD103. Populations were sorted on a FACSAria II to 99% purity, and cell pellets were frozen without culture for TCR sequencing. Study-wide conclusions, independent of this receptor: Compared with DN and SP CD8 TILs and with blood memory CD8 T cells, DP CD8 TILs appeared more oligoclonal, with the top 30 clonotypes covering about 50-86%. DP CD8 repertoires overlapped strongly between primary tumor and metastatic lymph nodes in two HNSCC patients. Clonotypes from DN TILs largely overlapped with peripheral memory CD8 repertoires, while clonotypes from DP TILs were only rarely found in blood or uninvolved lymph node.

V was cut back by 3 bases and J by 5 bases, leaving a gap of 14 bases between them. The CDR3 goes from the cysteine to the phenylalanine over 14 residues. Of all the DNA, just the CDR3 is kept, 42 bases in frame from base 1. CDR1 is given as LNHDA and CDR2 as SQIVND, both from the germline V gene (reference sequence). As a fraction of the sample, this clone is hyperexpanded (1% or more). The antigen it recognizes is unknown. One base away there is no much larger clone; base qualities are not given. The TCR comes from a human donor with head and neck squamous cell carcinoma. The chain couples TRBV19 to TRBJ2-7; the D gene lacks a confident call. The sequenced sample consisted of CD39+ CD103+ CD8+ T cells sorted from a lymph node. In light of the paper, this sample's cell subset or site label describes: CD103+CD39+ double-positive CD45RA- CD8 T cells. The DNA sequence follows: TGTGCCAGTAGTATGCTCGGATCTACCCACGAGCAGTACTTC. It encodes CASSMLGSTHEQYF.